This entry is about one TCR beta chain. What it recognizes is unknown. The sample comes from a study of Graves' ophthalmopathy and Graves' hyperthyroidism. The authors amplified TCR beta CDR3 regions, and they did so from RNA transcripts for repertoire sequencing. HTBI primers served in a first-round RT-PCR, which a second-round multiplex PCR followed. TCRdb redid the calling of the multiplex PCR reads with MiXCR, one entry per CDR3 protein. The sample yields roughly 60,000 distinct CDR3 sequences, approximately 47% seen once. General study results and limits: In blood appeared most of the expanded thyroid clonotypes whose frequency exceeded 0.001. Discrimination between ophthalmopathy and stable hyperthyroidism by a 13-signature model showed about 86% sensitivity and over 70% specificity.

Other autoimmune diseases, uncontrolled infections, pregnancy and lactation each led to patient exclusion. Germline loops: CDR1 DFQATT, CDR2 SNEGSKA (reference sequence). The CDR3 has 13 residues. Trimming cost V 2 bases and J 4 bases, with 11 bases left between them. Sequenced input: peripheral blood. V gene TRBV20-1 combines with J gene TRBJ2-5; D is unclear. The clonotype originates from an adult woman with Graves' ophthalmopathy. CDR3 amino acids: CSARQLPRETQYF. The CDR3 nucleotides read TGCAGTGCTAGACAACTACCTAGAGAGACCCAGTACTTC.